This T cell receptor beta chain originates from a study of T cells in Graves' hyperthyroidism and ophthalmopathy. Study conclusions and caveats: In the blood, most expanded thyroid clonotypes above 0.001 appeared as well.

Amplified regions were TCR beta CDR3 sequences from RNA transcripts. The HTBI set primed first-round TCR CDR3 RT-PCR. From the multiplex PCR reads, TCRdb called clonotypes with MiXCR, one entry per CDR3 protein. Of approximately 610,000 distinct CDR3 sequences in the sample, about 15% are singletons; the top ten hold around 4.5%. Trimming took 3 bases from V and 8 from J, leaving 10 bases between them. The CDR3 consists of 13 residues. The table lists this clonotype with many counts. Its target is not known. Around 10 ml fresh peripheral blood yielded the PBMCs. This sequence was found in a woman in her thirties or forties with Graves' ophthalmopathy. The chain combines TRBV12-3 or TRBV12-4 with TRBJ2-2, with D unresolved. Material for sequencing was blood. This chain's CDR3 is CASSFGLRGELFF. CDR3 sequence (DNA): TGTGCCAGCAGTTTCGGGTTGAGAGGGGAGCTGTTTTTT.